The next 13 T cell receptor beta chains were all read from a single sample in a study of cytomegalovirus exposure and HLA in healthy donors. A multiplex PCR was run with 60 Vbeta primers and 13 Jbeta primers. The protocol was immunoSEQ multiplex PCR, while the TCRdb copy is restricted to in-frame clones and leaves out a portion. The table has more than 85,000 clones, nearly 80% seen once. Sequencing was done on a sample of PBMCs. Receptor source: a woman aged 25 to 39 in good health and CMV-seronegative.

Written as DNA, the CDR3 is TGTGCCTGGAGTACCCAGGATGCAGATACGCAGTATTTT. As protein: CAWSTQDADTQYF. The genes are TRBV30 and TRBJ2-3, with D unclear. CDR1 is GTSNPN and CDR2 is SVGIG in the germline V gene (reference sequence). CDR3 size: 13 residues. V was clipped by 2 bases and J by 4 bases, with 10 bases between them.

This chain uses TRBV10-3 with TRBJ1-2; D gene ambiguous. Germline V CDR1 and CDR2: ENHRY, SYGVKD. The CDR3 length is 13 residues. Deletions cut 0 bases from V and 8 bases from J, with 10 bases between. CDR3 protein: CAISESEDRGYTF. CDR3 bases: TGTGCCATCAGTGAGTCAGAGGATAGGGGCTACACCTTC.

The CDR3 is CASSQVGVPYEQYF. CDR3 bases: TGTGCCAGCAGCCAAGTAGGGGTCCCCTACGAGCAGTACTTC. This rearrangement joins TRBV14 to TRBJ2-7; D might be TRBD1 (5 bases). V was shortened by 1 base and J by 2 bases, with 9 bases between the two germline ends. The germline CDR1 and CDR2 sequences are SGHDN and FVKESK. The CDR3 contains 14 residues.

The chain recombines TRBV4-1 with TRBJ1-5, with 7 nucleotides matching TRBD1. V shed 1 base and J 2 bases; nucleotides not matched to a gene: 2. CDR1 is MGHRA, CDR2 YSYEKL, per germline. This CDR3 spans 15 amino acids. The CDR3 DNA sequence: TGCGCCAGCAGCCAAGCTGACAGGGGCAATCAGCCCCAGCATTTT. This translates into CASSQADRGNQPQHF.

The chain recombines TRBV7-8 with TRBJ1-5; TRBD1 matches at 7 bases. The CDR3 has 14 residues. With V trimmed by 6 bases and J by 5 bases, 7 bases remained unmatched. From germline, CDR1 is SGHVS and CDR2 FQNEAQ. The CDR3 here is CASRSDRVDQPQHF. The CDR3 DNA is TGTGCCAGCAGAAGTGACAGGGTTGATCAGCCCCAGCATTTT.

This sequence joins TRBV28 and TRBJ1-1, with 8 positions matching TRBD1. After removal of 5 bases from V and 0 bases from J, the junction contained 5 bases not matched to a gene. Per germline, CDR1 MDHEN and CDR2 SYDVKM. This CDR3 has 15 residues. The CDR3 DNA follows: TGTGCCAGCAGTGCCGGGGGACAGGTGAACACTGAAGCTTTCTTT. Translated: CASSAGGQVNTEAFF.

DNA of the CDR3: TGTGCCAGCAGCTTGGGGGGGGGAGCCTACGAGCAGTACTTC. Amino acid sequence: CASSLGGGAYEQYF. The gene calls are TRBV7-2 and TRBJ2-7; 7 bases agree with TRBD2. The CDR3 has 14 residues. V was clipped by 3 bases and J by 2 bases; unmatched bases: 4. Germline V gene sequence: CDR1 SGHTA, CDR2 FQGNSA.

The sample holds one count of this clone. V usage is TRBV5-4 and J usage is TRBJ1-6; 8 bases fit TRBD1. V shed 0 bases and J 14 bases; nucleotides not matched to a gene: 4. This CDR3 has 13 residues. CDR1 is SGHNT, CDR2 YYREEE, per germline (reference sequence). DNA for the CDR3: TGTGCCAGCAGCTTGGACAGGGGGTCTACCCTCCACTTT. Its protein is CASSLDRGSTLHF.

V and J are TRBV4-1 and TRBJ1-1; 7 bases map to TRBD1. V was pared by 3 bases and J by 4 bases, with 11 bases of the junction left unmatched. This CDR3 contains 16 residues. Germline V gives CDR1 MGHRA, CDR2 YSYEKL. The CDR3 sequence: CASSHITGDHRTEAFF. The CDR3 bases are TGCGCCAGCAGCCACATAACAGGGGACCATCGCACTGAAGCTTTCTTT.

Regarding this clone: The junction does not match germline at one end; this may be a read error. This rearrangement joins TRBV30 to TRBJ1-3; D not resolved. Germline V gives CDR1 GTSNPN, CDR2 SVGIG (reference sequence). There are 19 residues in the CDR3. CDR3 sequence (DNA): TGTGCCTGGAGCCTACCCCGGCCGGGAGCGGATTTCTCTGGAAACACCATGTATTTT. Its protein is CAWSLPRPGADFSGNTMYF. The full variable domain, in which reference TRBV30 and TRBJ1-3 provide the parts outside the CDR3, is SQTIHQWPATLVQPVGSPLSLECTVEGTSNPNLYWYRQAAGRGLQLLFYSVGIGQISSEVPQNLSASRPQDRQFILSSKKLLLSDSGFYLCAWSLPRPGADFSGNTMYFGEGSWLTVV.

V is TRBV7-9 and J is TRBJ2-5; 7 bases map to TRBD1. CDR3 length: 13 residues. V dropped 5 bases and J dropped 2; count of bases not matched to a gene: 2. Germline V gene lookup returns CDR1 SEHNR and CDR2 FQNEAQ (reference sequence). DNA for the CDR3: TGTGCCAGCAGCGGGACAGCACAAGAGACCCAGTACTTC. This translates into CASSGTAQETQYF.

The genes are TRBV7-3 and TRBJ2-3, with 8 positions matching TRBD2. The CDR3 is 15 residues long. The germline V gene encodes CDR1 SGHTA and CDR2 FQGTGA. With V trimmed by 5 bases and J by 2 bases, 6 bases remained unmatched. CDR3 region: CASSRRGGLTDTQYF. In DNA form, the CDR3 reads TGTGCCAGCAGCCGCCGGGGGGGACTCACAGATACGCAGTATTTT.

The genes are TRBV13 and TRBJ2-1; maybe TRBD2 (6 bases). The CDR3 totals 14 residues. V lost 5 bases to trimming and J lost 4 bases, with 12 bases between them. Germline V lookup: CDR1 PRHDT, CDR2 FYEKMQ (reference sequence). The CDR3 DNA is TGTGCCAGCAGCCTGAGGGACTTATACAATGAGCAGTTCTTC. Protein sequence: CASSLRDLYNEQFF.